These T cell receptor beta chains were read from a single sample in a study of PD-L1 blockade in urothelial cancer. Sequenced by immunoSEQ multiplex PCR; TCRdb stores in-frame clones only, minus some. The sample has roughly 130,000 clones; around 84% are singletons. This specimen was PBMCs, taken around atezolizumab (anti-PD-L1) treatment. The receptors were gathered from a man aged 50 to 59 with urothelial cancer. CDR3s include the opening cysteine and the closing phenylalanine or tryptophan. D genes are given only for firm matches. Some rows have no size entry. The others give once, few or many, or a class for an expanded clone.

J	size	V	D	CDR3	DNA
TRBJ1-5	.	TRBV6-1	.	CASSEFVGTEGDQPQHF	TGTGCCAGCAGTGAATTTGTAGGAACTGAAGGGGATCAGCCCCAGCATTTT
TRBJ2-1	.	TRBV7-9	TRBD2	CASSFLAGGGNEQFF	TGTGCCAGCAGCTTCCTAGCGGGAGGCGGCAATGAGCAGTTCTTC
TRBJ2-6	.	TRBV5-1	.	CASSTGSSSGANVLTF	TGCGCCAGCAGCACAGGTTCAAGCTCTGGGGCCAACGTCCTGACTTTC
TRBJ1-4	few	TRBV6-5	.	CASRQGGGEKLFF	TGTGCCAGCAGGCAGGGAGGAGGAGAAAAACTGTTTTTT
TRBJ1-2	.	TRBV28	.	CASSLGQGNDNYGYTF	TGTGCCAGCAGTTTGGGGCAGGGAAATGATAACTATGGCTACACCTTC
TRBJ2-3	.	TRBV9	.	CASSVGAPSTDTQYF	TGTGCCAGCAGCGTAGGGGCACCCAGCACAGATACGCAGTATTTT
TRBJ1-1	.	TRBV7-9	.	CASSLAGGHTEAFF	TGTGCCAGCAGCCTCGCCGGGGGGCACACTGAAGCTTTCTTT
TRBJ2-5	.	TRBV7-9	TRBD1	CASSGQGWQETQYF	TGTGCCAGCAGCGGACAGGGGTGGCAAGAGACCCAGTACTTC
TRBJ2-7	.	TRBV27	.	CASSYRVGEQYF	TGTGCCAGCAGTTACAGGGTTGGCGAGCAGTACTTC
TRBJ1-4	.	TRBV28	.	CASRVFTTSEKLFF	TGTGCCAGCAGAGTTTTTACCACAAGTGAAAAACTGTTTTTT
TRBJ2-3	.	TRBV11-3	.	CASSYQGQVCGTDTQYF	TGTGCCAGCAGCTATCAGGGTCAGGTATGCGGCACAGATACGCAGTATTTT
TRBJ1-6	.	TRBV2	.	CASSEGREPLHF	TGTGCCAGCAGTGAGGGCCGGGAGCCCCTCCACTTT